This T cell receptor beta chain was recovered during a study of patients and donors after allogeneic stem cell transplantation. TCRdb reprocessed the RT-PCR reads via MiXCR and lists one record per CDR3 protein. This table holds fewer than 75,000 distinct CDR3 sequences, less than 30% found once. The clonotype was recovered from a human donor who was either an allogeneic HSCT recipient or a stem cell or donor lymphocyte infusion donor (not recorded which). It is not recorded whose cells these are; they may come from a transplant donor. The sample comprised blood, either unsorted or a sorted T cell fraction (not recorded which).

CDR3 protein: CSANRHTQYF. For the CDR3, the DNA is TGCAGTGCTAATCGGCATACGCAGTATTTT. The chain is built from TRBV20-1 and TRBJ2-3; no reliable D call. The germline V gene encodes CDR1 DFQATT and CDR2 SNEGSKA (reference sequence). V lost 4 bases and J 7 bases, leaving 6 bases between the germline ends. The CDR3 is made up of 10 amino acids.